This T cell receptor beta chain derives from a study of blood T cell repertoires in COVID-19. Study-level information: Sites across the United States, Italy and Spain contributed samples from acute and convalescent COVID-19. PBMCs, B-cell-depleted T cells, or T cells provided the cDNA or gDNA that made up the material.

Per the original data handling: From reference gene primer amplification, estimates of nucleated cell counts were derived. The repertoire was sequenced with immunoSEQ multiplex PCR; TCRdb's copy has only in-frame clones and lacks some. V and J calls and clone size are those listed in that table; D and trimming were worked out from the DNA. The repertoire consists of approximately 14,000 clones, with approximately 90% occurring once and the leading ten covering around 34%. V shed 0 bases and J shed 4 bases, with 5 bases lying between them. The CDR3 runs to 12 residues. Germline values: CDR1 SGHRS, CDR2 YFSETQ.

The V and J genes are TRBV5-1 and TRBJ2-7, with a weak D call TRBD2 (5 bases). The receptor was isolated from a human donor in a cohort sampled during active COVID-19. Sequencing input: peripheral blood. CDR3: CASSLGGYEQYF. The CDR3 DNA follows: TGCGCCAGCAGCTTGGGCGGGTACGAGCAGTACTTC.